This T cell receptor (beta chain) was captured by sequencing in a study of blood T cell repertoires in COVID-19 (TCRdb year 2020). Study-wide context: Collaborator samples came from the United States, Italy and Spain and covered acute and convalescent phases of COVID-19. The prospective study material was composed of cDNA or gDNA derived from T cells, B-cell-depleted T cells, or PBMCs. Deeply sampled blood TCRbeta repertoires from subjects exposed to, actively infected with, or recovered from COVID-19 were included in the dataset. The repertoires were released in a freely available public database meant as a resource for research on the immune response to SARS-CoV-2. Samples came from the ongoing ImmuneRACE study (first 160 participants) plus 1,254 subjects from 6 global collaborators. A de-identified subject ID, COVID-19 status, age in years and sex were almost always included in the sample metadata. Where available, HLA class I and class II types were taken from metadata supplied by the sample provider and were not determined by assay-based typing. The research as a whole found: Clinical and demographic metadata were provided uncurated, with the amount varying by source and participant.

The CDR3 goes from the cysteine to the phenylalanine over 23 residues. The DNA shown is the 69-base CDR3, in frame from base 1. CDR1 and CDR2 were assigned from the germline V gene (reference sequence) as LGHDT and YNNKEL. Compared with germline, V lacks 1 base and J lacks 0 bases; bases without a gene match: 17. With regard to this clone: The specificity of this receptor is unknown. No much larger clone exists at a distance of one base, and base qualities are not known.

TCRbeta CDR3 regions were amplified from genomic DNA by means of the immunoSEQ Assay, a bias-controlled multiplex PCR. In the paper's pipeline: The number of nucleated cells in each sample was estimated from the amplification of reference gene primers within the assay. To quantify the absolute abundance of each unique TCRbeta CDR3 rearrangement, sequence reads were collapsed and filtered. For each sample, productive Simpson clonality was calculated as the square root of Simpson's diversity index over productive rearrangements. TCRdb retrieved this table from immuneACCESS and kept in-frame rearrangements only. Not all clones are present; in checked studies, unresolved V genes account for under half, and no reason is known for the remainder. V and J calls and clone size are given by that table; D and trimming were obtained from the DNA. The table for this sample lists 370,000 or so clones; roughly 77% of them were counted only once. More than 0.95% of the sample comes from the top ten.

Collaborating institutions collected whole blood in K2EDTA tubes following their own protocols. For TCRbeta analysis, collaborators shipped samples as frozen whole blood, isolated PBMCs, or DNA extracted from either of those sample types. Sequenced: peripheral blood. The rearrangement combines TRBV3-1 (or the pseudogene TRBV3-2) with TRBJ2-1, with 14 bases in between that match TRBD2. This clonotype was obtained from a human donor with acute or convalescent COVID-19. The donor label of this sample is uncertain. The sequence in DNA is TGTGCCAGCAGCCAAGTGCTGCGGCTGGGACTAGCGGGAGCGGGAAGCTCCTACAATGAGCAGTTCTTC. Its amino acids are CASSQVLRLGLAGAGSSYNEQFF.